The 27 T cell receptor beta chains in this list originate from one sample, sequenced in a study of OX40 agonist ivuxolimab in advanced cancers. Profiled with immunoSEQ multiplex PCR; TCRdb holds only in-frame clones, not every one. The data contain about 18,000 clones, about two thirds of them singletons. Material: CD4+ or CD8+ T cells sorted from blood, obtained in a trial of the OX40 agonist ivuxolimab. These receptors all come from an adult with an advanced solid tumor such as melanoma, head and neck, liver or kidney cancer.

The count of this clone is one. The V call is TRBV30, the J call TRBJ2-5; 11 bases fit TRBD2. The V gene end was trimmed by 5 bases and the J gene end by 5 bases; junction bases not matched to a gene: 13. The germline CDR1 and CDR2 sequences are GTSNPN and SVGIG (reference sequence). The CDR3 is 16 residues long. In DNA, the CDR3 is TGTGCCTGGGGAGGTGAACTAGCGGGGGCTACGGAGACCCAGTACTTC. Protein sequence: CAWGGELAGATETQYF.

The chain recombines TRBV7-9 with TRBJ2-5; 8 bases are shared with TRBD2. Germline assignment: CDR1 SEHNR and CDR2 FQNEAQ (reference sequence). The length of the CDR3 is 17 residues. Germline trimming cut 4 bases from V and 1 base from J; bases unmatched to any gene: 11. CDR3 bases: TGTGCCAGCAGCTGGGGACTAGTGGGGGGACTCCAAGAGACCCAGTACTTC. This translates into CASSWGLVGGLQETQYF.

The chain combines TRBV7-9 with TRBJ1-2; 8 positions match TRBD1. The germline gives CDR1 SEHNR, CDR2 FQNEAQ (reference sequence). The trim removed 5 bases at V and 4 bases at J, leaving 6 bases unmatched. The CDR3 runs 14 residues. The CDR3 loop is CASSHRDRPYGYTF. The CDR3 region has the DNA TGTGCCAGCAGCCACCGGGACAGGCCCTATGGCTACACCTTC.

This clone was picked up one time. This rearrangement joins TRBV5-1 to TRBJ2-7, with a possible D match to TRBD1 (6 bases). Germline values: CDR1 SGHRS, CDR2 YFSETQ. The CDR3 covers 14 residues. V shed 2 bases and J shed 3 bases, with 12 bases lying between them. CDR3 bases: TGCGCCAGCAGCTTCTTCCAGGGGAGCTACGAGCAGTACTTC. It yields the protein CASSFFQGSYEQYF.

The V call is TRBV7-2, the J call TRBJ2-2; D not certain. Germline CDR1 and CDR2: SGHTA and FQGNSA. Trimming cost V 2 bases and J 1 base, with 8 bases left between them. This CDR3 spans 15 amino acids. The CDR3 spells CASSLSSENTGELFF. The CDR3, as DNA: TGTGCCAGCAGCTTAAGCTCCGAGAACACCGGGGAGCTGTTTTTT.

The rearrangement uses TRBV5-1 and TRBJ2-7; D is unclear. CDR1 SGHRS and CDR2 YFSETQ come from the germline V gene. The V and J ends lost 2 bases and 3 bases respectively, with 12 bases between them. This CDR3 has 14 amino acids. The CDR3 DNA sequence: TGCGCCAGCAGCTTCCTGCACACTGACTACGAGCAGTACTTC. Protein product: CASSFLHTDYEQYF.

CDR3 coding DNA: TGTGCCAGCAGCCTATATGACAGTTCCTACGAGCAGTACTTC. Translation gives CASSLYDSSYEQYF. The chain combines TRBV5-5 with TRBJ2-7, with TRBD1 as a possible D gene (5 bases). V lost 4 bases to trimming and J lost 1 base, with 12 bases between them. Germline-derived CDR1 and CDR2 are SGHKS and YYEKEE (reference sequence). The CDR3 contains 14 residues.

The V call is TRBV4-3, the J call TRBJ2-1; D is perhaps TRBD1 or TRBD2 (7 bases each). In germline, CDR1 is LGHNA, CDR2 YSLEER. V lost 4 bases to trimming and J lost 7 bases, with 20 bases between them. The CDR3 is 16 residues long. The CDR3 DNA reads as TGCGCCAGCAGCCGGGGGGGTGACAGGGCCTGGAATGAGCAGTTCTTC. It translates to CASSRGGDRAWNEQFF.

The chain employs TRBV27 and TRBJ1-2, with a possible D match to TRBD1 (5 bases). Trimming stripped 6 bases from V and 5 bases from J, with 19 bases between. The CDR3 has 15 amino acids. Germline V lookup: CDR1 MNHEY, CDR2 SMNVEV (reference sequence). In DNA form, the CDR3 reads TGTGCCAGCAGCTTAGGTGCGGGGGAAGGGTATGGCTACACCTTC. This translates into CASSLGAGEGYGYTF.

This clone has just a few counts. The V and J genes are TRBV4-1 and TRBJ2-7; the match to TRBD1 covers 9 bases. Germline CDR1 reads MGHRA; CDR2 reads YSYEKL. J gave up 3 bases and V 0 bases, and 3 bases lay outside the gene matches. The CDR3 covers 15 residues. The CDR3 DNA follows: TGCGCCAGCAGCCAAGAAGAGACAGGGGGCTACGAGCAGTACTTC. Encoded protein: CASSQEETGGYEQYF.

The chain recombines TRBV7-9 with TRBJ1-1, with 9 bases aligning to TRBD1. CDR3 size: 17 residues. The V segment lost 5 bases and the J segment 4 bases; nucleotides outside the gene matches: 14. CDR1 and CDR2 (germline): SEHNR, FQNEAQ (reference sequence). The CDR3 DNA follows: TGTGCCAGCAGCCTCCGGGGGGGACAGGGTTTTGCCACTGAAGCTTTCTTT. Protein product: CASSLRGGQGFATEAFF.

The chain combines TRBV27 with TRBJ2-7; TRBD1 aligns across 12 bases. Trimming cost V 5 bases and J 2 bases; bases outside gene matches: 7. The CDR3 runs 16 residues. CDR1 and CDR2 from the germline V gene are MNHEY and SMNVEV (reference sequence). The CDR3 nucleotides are TGTGCCAGCAGTCTGTTCGGGGACAGGGGGCCCTACGAGCAGTACTTC. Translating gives CASSLFGDRGPYEQYF.

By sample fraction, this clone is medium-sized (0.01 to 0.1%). CDR3 loop: CASHSFARTQETQYF. CDR3 nucleotides: TGTGCCAGTCATTCTTTTGCCAGGACCCAAGAGACCCAGTACTTC. The chain has TRBV6-1 and TRBJ2-5; D uncertain. V lost 9 bases and J 1 base, leaving 18 bases between the germline ends. Per germline, CDR1 MNHNS and CDR2 SASEGT. The CDR3 runs to 15 residues.

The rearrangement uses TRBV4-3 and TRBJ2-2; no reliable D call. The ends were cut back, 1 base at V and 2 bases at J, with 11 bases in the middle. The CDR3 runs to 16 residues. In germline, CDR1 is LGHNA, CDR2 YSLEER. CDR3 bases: TGCGCCAGCAGCCAAGGGTTAACAATTAACACCGGGGAGCTGTTTTTT. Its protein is CASSQGLTINTGELFF.

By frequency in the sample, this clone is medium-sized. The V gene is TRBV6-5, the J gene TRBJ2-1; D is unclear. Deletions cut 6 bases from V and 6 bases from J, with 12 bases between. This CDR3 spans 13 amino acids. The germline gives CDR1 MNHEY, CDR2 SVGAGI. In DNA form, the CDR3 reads TGTGCCAGCAGCCCCGTCTCCGTCAATGAGCAGTTCTTC. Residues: CASSPVSVNEQFF.

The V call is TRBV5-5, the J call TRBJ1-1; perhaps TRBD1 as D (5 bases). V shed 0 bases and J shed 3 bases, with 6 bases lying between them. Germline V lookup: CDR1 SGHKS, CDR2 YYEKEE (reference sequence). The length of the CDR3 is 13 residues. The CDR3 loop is CASSLGTHTEAFF. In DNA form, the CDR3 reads TGTGCCAGCAGCTTGGGGACACACACTGAAGCTTTCTTT.

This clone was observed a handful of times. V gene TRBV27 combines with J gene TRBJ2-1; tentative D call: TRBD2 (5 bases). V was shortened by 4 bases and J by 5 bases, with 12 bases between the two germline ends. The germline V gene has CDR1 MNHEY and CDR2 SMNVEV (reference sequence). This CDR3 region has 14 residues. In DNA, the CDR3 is TGTGCCAGCAGTTCCCCCGGGGTGGACAATGAGCAGTTCTTC. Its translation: CASSSPGVDNEQFF.

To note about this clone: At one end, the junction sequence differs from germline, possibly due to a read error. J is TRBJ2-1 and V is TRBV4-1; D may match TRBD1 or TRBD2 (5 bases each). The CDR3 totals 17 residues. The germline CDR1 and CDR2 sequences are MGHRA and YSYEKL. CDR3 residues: CASSQDERWGKYNKQFF. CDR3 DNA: TGCGCCAGCAGCCAAGACGAGAGGTGGGGGAAATACAATAAGCAGTTCTTC.

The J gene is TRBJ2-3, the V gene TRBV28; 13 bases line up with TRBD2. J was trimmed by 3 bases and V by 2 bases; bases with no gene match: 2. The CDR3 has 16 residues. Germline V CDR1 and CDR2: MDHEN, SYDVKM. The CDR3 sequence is CASSLGTSGITDTQYF. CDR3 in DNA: TGTGCCAGCAGTTTAGGGACTAGCGGGATAACAGATACGCAGTATTTT.

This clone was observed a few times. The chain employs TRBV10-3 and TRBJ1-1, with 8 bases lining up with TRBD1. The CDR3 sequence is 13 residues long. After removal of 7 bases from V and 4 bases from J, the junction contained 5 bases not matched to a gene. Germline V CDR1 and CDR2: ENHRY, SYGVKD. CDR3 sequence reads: CAITQTGVTEAFF. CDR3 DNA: TGTGCCATCACTCAGACAGGGGTCACTGAAGCTTTCTTT.

The CDR3 loop is CAWRTLDGYGYTF. For the CDR3, the DNA is TGTGCCTGGAGGACTCTGGATGGCTATGGCTACACCTTC. The rearrangement uses TRBV30 and TRBJ1-2; D is undetermined. Trimming shortened V by 3 bases and J by 4 bases, and 12 bases separated the two germline ends. This CDR3 contains 13 residues. Germline values: CDR1 GTSNPN, CDR2 SVGIG (reference sequence). Filled out from reference TRBV30 and TRBJ1-2, the complete variable domain reads SQTIHQWPATLVQPVGSPLSLECTVEGTSNPNLYWYRQAAGRGLQLLFYSVGIGQISSEVPQNLSASRPQDRQFILSSKKLLLSDSGFYLCAWRTLDGYGYTFGSGTRLTVV.

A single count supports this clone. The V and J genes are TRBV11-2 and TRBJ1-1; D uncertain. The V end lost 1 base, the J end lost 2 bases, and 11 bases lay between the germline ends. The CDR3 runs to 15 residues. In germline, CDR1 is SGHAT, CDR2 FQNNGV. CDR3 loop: CASSLVAGYNTEAFF. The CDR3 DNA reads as TGTGCCAGCAGCTTAGTTGCAGGCTATAACACTGAAGCTTTCTTT.

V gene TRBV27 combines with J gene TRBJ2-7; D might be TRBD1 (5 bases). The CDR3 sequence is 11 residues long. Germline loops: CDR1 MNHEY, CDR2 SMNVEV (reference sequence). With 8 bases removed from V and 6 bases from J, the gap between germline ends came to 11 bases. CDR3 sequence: CASSTGPEQYF. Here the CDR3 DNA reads TGTGCCAGCTCTACAGGACCCGAGCAGTACTTC.

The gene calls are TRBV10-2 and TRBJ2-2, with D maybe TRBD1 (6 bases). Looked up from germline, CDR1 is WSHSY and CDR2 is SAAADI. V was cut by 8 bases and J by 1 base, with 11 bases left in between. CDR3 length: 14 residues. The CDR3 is CASGLTGNTGELFF. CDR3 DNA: TGCGCCAGCGGGCTGACAGGGAACACCGGGGAGCTGTTTTTT.

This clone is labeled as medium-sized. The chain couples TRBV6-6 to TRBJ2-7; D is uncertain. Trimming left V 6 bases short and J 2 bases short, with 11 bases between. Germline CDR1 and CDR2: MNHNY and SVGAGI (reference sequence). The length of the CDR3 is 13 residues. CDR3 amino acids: CASRRSLTYEQYF. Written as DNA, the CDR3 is TGTGCCAGCAGAAGGAGCCTGACCTACGAGCAGTACTTC.

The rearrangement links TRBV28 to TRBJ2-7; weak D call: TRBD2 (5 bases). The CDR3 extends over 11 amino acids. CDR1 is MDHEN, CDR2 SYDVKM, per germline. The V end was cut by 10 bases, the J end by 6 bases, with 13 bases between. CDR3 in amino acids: CAIKEAGEQYF. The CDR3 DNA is TGTGCCATTAAGGAGGCCGGCGAGCAGTACTTC. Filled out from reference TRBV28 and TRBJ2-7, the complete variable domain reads DVKVTQSSRYLVKRTGEKVFLECVQDMDHENMFWYRQDPGLGLRLIYFSYDVKMKEKGDIPEGYSVSREKKERFSLILESASTNQTSMYLCAIKEAGEQYFGPGTRLTVT.

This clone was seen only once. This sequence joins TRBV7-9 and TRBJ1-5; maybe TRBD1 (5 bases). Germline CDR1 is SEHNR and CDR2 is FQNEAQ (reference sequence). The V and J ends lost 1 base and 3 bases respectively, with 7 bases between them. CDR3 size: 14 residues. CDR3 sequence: CASSLGGNNQPQHF. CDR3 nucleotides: TGTGCCAGCAGCTTAGGGGGGAACAATCAGCCCCAGCATTTT.